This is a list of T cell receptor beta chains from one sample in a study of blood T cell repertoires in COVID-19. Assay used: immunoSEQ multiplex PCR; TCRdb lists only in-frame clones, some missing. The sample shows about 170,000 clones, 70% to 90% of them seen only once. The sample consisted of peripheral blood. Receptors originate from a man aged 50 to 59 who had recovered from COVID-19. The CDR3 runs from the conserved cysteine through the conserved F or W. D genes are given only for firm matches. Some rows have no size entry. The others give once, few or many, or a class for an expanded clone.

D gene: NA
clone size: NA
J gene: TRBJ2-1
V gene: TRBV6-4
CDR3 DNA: TGTGCCAGCAGTGAGGGGCCCAGCTCCTACAATGAGCAGTTCTTC
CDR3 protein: CASSEGPSSYNEQFF

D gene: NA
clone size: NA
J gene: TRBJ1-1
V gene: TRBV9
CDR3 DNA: TGTGCCAGCAGCGTAGGTGAAAGCTGGGCAGCTGAAGCTTTCTTT
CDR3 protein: CASSVGESWAAEAFF

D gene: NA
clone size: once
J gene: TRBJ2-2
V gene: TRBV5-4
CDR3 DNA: TGTGCCAGCAGCCCCCCCGGCACCGGGGAGCTGTTTTTT
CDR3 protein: CASSPPGTGELFF

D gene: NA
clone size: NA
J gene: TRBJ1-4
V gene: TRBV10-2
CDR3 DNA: TGCGCCAGCACCCAGGGGAGAACTAATGAAAAACTGTTTTTT
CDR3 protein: CASTQGRTNEKLFF

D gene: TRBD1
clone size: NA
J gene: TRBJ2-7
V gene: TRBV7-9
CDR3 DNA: TGTGCCAGCAGCTTAGGTAGCGGGACAGGGGCCTTCGTGCAGTACTTC
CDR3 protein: CASSLGSGTGAFVQYF

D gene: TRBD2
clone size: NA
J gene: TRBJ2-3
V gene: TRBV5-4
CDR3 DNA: TGTGCCAGCAGCACCGGGGGGGGCCCAGATACGCAGTATTTT
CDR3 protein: CASSTGGGPDTQYF

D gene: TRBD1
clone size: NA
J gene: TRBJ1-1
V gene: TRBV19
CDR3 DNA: TGTGCCAGTCGTTCATTTCGACAGGGAAATACTGAAGCTTTCTTT
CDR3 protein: CASRSFRQGNTEAFF

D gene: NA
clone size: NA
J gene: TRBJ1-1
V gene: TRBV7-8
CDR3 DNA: TGTGCCAGCAGCCCCCCGGGAAGGGGGGGAACTGAAGCTTTCTTT
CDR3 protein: CASSPPGRGGTEAFF

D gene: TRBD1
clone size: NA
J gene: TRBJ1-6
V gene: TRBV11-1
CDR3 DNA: TGTGCCAGCAGCTTAGCGTCGACAGGGATTAATTCACCCCTCCACTTT
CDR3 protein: CASSLASTGINSPLHF

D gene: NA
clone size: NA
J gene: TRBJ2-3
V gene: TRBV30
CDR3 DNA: TGTGCCTGGAATATTTTAGGGGGCACAGATACGCAGTATTTT
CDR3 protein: CAWNILGGTDTQYF

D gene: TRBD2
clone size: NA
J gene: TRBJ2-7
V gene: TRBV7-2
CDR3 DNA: TGTGCCAGCAGCTTAGGTAGCGGGGGGGCTCTCGAGCAGTACTTC
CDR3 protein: CASSLGSGGALEQYF

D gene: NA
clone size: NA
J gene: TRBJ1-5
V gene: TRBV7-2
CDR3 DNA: TGTGCCAGCAGCGTACAAGGCGGGGCATCCTTTGGCAATCAGCCCCAGCATTTT
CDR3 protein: CASSVQGGASFGNQPQHF

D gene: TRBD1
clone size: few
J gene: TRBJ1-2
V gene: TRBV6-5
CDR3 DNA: TGTGCCAGCAGCCCGGACAGGACTGGCTACACCTTC
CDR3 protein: CASSPDRTGYTF

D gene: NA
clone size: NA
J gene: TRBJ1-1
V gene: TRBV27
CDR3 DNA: TGTGCCAGCAGTTTATTTCAGGGCGGCGCTGAAGCTTTCTTT
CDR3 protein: CASSLFQGGAEAFF

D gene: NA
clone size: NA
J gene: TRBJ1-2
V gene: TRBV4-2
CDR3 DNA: TGTGCCAGCAGTCTTACCGGGACATTCCAAGGCTACACCTTC
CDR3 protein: CASSLTGTFQGYTF

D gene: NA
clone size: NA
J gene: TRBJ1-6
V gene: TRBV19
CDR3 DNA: TGTGCCAGTAGCTTCTTGGACACATATAATTCACCCCTCCACTTT
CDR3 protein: CASSFLDTYNSPLHF

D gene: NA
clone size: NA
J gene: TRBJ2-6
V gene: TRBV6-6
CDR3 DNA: TGTGCCAGCAGCCCTGGGGGGACCGGGGCCAACGTCCTGACTTTC
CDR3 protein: CASSPGGTGANVLTF

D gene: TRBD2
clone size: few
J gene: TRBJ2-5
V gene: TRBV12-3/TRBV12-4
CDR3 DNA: TGTGCCAGCCGGACTAGCGGTCAAGAGACCCAGTACTTC
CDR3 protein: CASRTSGQETQYF

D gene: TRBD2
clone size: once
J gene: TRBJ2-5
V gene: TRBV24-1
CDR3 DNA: TGTGCCACCAGTGACTCGGGGACTAGCGGGGAGACCCAGTACTTC
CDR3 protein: CATSDSGTSGETQYF

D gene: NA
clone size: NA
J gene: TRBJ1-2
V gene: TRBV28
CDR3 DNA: TGTGCCAGCAGTTCAGCCGGGGGCTATGGCTACACCTTC
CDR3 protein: CASSSAGGYGYTF

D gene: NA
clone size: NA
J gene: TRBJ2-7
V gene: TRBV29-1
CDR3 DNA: TGCAGCGTTCTATCCTCGTCAGGGGCCCCACAGGGCTCCTACGAGCAGTACTTC
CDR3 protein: CSVLSSSGAPQGSYEQYF

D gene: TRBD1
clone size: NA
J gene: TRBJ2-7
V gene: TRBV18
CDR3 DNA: TGTGCCAGCTCACTCGGACAGGGTAACGAGCAGTACTTC
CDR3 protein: CASSLGQGNEQYF

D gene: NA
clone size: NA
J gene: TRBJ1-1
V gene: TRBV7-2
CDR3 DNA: TGTGCCAGCAGCCCGTCCGGGGGTTGGTCTGAAGCTTTCTTT
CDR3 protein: CASSPSGGWSEAFF

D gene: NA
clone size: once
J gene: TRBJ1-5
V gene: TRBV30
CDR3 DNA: TGTGCCTGGACCGAAAGCGGATTTAGCAATCAGCCCCAGCATTTT
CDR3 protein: CAWTESGFSNQPQHF

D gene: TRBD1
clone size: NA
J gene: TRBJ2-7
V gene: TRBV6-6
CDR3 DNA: TGTGCCAGCAATAGGGAACAGGGGCTCTACGAGCAGTACTTC
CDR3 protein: CASNREQGLYEQYF

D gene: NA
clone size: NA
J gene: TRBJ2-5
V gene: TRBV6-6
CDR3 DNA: TGTGCCAGCAGTAGACGGGGGGAGACCCAGTACTTC
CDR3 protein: CASSRRGETQYF

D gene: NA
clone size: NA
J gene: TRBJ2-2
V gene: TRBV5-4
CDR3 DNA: TGTGCCAGCAGCTTGGAGTTAGCGGCCGTAAACACCGGGGAGCTGTTTTTT
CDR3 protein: CASSLELAAVNTGELFF

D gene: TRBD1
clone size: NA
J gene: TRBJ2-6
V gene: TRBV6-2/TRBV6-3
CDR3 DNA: TGTGCCAGCAGTTCCCTCCGGGACAGGGTACCCGGGGCCAACGTCCTGACTTTC
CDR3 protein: CASSSLRDRVPGANVLTF

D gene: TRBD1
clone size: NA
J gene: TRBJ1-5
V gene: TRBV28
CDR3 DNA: TGTGCCAGCAGTGAAGGGACAGGGGCTCGTCAGCCCCAGCATTTT
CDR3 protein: CASSEGTGARQPQHF

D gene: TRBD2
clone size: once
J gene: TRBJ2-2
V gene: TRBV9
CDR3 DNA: TGTGCCAGCAGCTTGGGACTAGCGGGATCCCTGGGCACCGGGGAGCTGTTTTTT
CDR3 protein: CASSLGLAGSLGTGELFF

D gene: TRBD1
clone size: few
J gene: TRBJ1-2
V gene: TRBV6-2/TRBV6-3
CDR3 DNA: TGTGCCAGCAGTTCTGGACAGGCTGTAAGCTATGGCTACACCTTC
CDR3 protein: CASSSGQAVSYGYTF

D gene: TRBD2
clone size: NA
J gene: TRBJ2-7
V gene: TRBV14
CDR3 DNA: TGTGCCAGCAGCCCCGGGACTAGCGGGCGGTACGAGCAGTACTTC
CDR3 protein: CASSPGTSGRYEQYF

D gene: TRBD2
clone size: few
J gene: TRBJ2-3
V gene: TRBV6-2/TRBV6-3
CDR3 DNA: TGTGCCAGCAGTTTAGAGGCGGGGGGGTCAGCAGATACGCAGTATTTT
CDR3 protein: CASSLEAGGSADTQYF

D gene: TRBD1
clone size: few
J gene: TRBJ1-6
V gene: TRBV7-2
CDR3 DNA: TGTGCCAGCAGCTCGACAGGGGTGAATTCACCCCTCCACTTT
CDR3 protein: CASSSTGVNSPLHF

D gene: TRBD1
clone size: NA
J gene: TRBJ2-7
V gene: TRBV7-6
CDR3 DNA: TGTGCCAGCAGCTTAAGCTTGGGACAGGGAGTCGAGGACGAGCAGTACTTC
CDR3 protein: CASSLSLGQGVEDEQYF

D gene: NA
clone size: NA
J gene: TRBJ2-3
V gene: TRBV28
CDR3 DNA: TGTGCCAGCAGTTTATTCCGGGGGAAGGTCGATACGCAGTATTTT
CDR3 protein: CASSLFRGKVDTQYF

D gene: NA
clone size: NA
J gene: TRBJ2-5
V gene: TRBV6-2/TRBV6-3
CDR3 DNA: TGTGCCAGCAGCCCCCAGAGCGGGTGGTACCAAGAGACCCAGTACTTC
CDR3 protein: CASSPQSGWYQETQYF

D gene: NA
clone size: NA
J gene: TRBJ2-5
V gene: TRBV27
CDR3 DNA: TGTGCCAGCAGTTTTTCCCCAAACCAAGAGACCCAGTACTTC
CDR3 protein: CASSFSPNQETQYF

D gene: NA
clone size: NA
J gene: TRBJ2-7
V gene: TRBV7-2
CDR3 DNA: TGTGCCAGCAGCTTAGCAGGGGGCGAGCAGTACTTC
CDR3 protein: CASSLAGGEQYF

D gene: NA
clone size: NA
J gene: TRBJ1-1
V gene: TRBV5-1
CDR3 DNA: TGCGCCAGCAGCTTGGGCGGTTCCGGGAACACTGAAGCTTTCTTT
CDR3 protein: CASSLGGSGNTEAFF

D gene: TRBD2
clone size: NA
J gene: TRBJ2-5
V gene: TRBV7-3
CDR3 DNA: TGTGCCAGCAGCTTAGGGCTAGCGGGGCAAGAGACCCAGTACTTC
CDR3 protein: CASSLGLAGQETQYF

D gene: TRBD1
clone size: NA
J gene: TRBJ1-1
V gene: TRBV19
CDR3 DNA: TGTGCCAGTAGACAGAGGACCCTGGGACAGTCTTTGGCTTTCTTT
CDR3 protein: CASRQRTLGQSLAFF

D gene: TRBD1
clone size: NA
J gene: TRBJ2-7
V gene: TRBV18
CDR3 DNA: TGTGCCAGCTCGCCGAGGACAGGGGAGGTGTACGAGCAGTACTTC
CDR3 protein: CASSPRTGEVYEQYF

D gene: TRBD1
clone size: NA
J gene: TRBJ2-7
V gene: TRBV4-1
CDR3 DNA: TGCGCCAGCAGCCAAGGGACAGGGGGCCCCTACGAGCAGTACTTC
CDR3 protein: CASSQGTGGPYEQYF

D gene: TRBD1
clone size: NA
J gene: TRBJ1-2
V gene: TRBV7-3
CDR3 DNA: TGTGCCAGCAGCCCGGACAGGCACAACTATGGCTACACCTTC
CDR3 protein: CASSPDRHNYGYTF

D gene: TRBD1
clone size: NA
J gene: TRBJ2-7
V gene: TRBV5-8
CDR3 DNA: TGTGCCAGCAGCAAAAAACCTGGACAGGTTGGCGACGAGCAGTACTTC
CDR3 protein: CASSKKPGQVGDEQYF

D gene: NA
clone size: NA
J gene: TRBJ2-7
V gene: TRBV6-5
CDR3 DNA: TGTGCCAGCAGTTACTATTCTGAGCAGTACTTC
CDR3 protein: CASSYYSEQYF

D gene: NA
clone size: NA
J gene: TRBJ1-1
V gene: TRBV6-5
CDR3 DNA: TGTGCCAGCAGTTACTCAGGGACAAGGGTGAACACTGAAGCTTTCTTT
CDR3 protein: CASSYSGTRVNTEAFF

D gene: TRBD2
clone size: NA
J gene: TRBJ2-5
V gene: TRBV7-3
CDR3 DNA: TGTGCCAGCAGCTCATACCACCGGGAGGCAGAGACCCAGTACTTC
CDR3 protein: CASSSYHREAETQYF

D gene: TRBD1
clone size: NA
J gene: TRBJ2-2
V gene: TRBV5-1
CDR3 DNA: TGCGCCAGCAGCCCCCTGACAGGGGAAGCAGGGGAGCTGTTTTTT
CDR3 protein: CASSPLTGEAGELFF

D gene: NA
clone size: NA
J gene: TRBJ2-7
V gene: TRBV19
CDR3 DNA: TGTGCCAGTAGTATGGCGGTCTTCGGGGAGCAGTACTTC
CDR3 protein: CASSMAVFGEQYF

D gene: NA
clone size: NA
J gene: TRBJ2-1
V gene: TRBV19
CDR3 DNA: TGTGCCAGTAGTATAAATTTACAGTACAATGAGCAGTTCTTC
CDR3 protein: CASSINLQYNEQFF

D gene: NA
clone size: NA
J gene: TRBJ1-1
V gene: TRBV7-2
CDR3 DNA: TGTGCCAGCAGCCGACAGGAGAACACTGAAGCTTTCTTT
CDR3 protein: CASSRQENTEAFF

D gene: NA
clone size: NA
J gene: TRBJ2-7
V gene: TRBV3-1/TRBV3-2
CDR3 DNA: TGTGCCAGCAGTCTAGCGAGTTACTCCTACGAGCAGTACTTC
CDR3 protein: CASSLASYSYEQYF

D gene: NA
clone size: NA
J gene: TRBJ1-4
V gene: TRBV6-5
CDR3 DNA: TGTGCCAGCAGATCCCGGGACAACTATGAAAAACTGTTTTTT
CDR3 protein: CASRSRDNYEKLFF

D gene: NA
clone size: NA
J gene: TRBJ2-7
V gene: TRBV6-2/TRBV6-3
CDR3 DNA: TGTGCCAGCAGCCTTGGACTCTACGAGCAGTACTTC
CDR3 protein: CASSLGLYEQYF

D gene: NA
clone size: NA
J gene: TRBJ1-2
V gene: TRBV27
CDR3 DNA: TGTGCCAGCAGTTTATACAGTAACTATGGCTACACCTTC
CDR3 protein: CASSLYSNYGYTF